This entry features one TCR beta chain sequence. Trimming shortened V by 3 bases and J by 5 bases, and 10 bases separated the two germline ends. The length of the CDR3 is 13 residues. Germline CDR1 SGHAT, CDR2 FQNNGV. The sample comes from a study of cytomegalovirus exposure and HLA in healthy donors. Overall study: When 300 to 400 donors were genotyped, roughly 80% of them were found to fall in the Caucasian-associated ancestry cluster.

PCR primers comprised 60 Vbeta and 13 Jbeta primers. Assay used: immunoSEQ multiplex PCR; TCRdb lists only in-frame clones, some missing. The table includes approximately 170,000 clones, approximately 77% detected once. The source material was PBMCs. The chain joins TRBV11-2 to TRBJ1-1; unclear D gene. This receptor was obtained from a male donor in good health and CMV-seronegative. The CDR3 loop reads CASSFGEGTEAFF. CDR3 sequence (DNA): TGTGCCAGCAGCTTCGGGGAAGGGACTGAAGCTTTCTTT.